This entry concerns a single T cell receptor (beta chain). Its antigen is currently unknown. TCRB transcripts that were expressed got sequenced, as all of the isolated RNA had been reverse transcribed. Around 3.9 million reads on average were seen across naive, central memory and regulatory T cell samples. Sequencing used immunoSEQ multiplex PCR; TCRdb keeps in-frame clones, though not all of them. In the table there are 900,000 or so clones, roughly 17% of which are singletons. Looked up from germline, CDR1 is MRHNA and CDR2 is SNTAGT. This CDR3 region has 14 residues. V dropped 5 bases and J dropped 6; count of bases not matched to a gene: 7. These data come from a study of beta chain features in type 1 diabetes. On the study more broadly: When patients were set against healthy donors, age, gender and cell yields were similar. General observations from the study: A potential PCR bias toward shorter templates would be equal in patient and control samples.

The sample was naive CD4+ T cells from blood. The source of this sequence is a woman younger than 30 in good health. This sequence joins TRBV6-4 and TRBJ2-3; the match to TRBD2 covers 8 bases. CDR3 sequence (DNA): TGTGCCAGCAGTACAGCGGGAGTCGGGGATACGCAGTATTTT. It translates to CASSTAGVGDTQYF.